This TCR beta chain was documented in a study of cytomegalovirus exposure and HLA in healthy donors (dated by TCRdb to about 2017). Study-wide context: An earlier analysis of approximately 640 of the donors reported roughly 270 Gb of sequence data and some 100 million unique TCR beta sequences from roughly 200 million T cells. Around 320 gigabases of sequencing data and approximately 85 million unique TCR sequences were included in an early release covering about 700 HLA-typed donors. The genetic ancestry cluster associated with self-reported Caucasian donors included 81% of the roughly 400 genotyped donors. The aim of the study was to test whether cataloging public T cell receptors could identify signatures of past pathogen exposure. Using immunosequencing, the study profiled T cell repertoires from 666 subjects and related those repertoires to cytomegalovirus serostatus. Along with the approximately 600-subject first cohort, a separate validation cohort of over a hundred different subjects was used. The study combined high-throughput TCR immunosequencing, statistical association of individual TCRs with disease status, and machine learning to predict cytomegalovirus infection status. To study patterns of TCR occurrence, a later analysis re-analyzed previously published TCR beta repertoires from around 700 donors and added high-resolution HLA genotyping. Rather than using new phenotypic data, the later analysis identified candidate immune exposures from TCR beta sequences and from how often those sequences occurred across donors. In an earlier analysis of about 590 of the donors, high-throughput TCR beta sequencing was used to judge whether each TCR beta V gene segment behaved as functional or pseudogenic. Donor age, sex, ethnicity and CMV serostatus were compiled alongside the repertoire data. Genome-wide SNP genotypes for about 65% of the 666 donors were used in a later genetic analysis, which treated that subset as a discovery cohort. All discovery cohort repertoires had been generated on a single sequencing platform. Both class I and class II loci were covered by HLA typing, at four-digit resolution. Typing coverage varied by locus: roughly 629-640 donors for A, B, C, DRB1 and DQB1; roughly 560 for DQA1; over 600 for DPA1; roughly 470 for DPB1. About five DR-DQ haplotypes were handled as single units for association and clustering, since linkage in the cohort was strong. On average, 235,054 unique TCR beta nucleotide sequences were sequenced per donor among fewer than 500 genotyped donors of the cohort, with roughly 20% of those sequences being non-productive. Study-wide findings and limitations: The 87-base-pair reads could not distinguish some IMGT-functional V segments, including TRBV6-2 and TRBV6-3, so those segments were excluded. A cluster of highly shared sequence variants was judged likely to represent a technical artifact of the sequencing pipeline. When HLA alleles, especially DR and DQ, strongly co-occurred, attributing TCR associations to individual alleles was difficult. V-gene and J-gene trimming of TCR beta chains was associated with a missense DCLRE1C variant in a later genetic analysis, and the association was replicated in an independent cohort. The earlier analysis of some 540 of the donors excluded approximately 17 rarely observed V segments, including chromosome 9 orphons, because counts were too low. In a later analysis, the rate of TCR association differed among HLA loci, with DRB1 alleles having the most associated TCRs and HLA-C alleles having the fewest. In a later analysis, HLA-associated TCR beta chains showed more clonal expansion and lower generation probabilities than non-associated chains that were equally common. Sequencing depth was assumed to be roughly uniform across donors in the presence/absence analyses, though that assumption may not hold. A further reported finding was that TCR beta sequences accurately predicted the HLA-A and HLA-B alleles for most subjects in the first cohort. While some public TCRs were present in many individuals, most TCR sequences turned up only very rarely across donors. Broadly in line with IMGT annotations, most TCR beta V segments showed up in productive rearrangements about 90% or about 30% of the time in an earlier analysis of approximately 640 of the donors. A later genetic analysis reported fewer N-insertions in productive TCRs among donors in an Asian-associated ancestry cluster than the roughly 690-donor mean. This cohort had only TCR beta chains sequenced, and the lack of alpha or paired-chain data limited which features could be detected. In the study, around 150 TCR beta chains were listed as associated with cytomegalovirus. For the cohort, immune exposure information was limited to CMV serostatus. In a later analysis, most CMV-associated TCR beta chains were found to appear HLA-restricted, with HLA associations seemingly driven largely by CMV exposure. Linkage disequilibrium might explain the correlated functional status among segregating V segments, but an unknown experimental factor could not be ruled out. The classifier was reported to diagnose cytomegalovirus status with high specificity and sensitivity in both the original and validation cohorts. Because some donors lacked HLA typing at each locus, the association tests relied only on the typed subset. In a later analysis, around 17,000 TCR beta sequences were associated with specific HLA alleles at a false discovery rate of 0.05. A later analysis reported that several top co-occurrence clusters appeared linked to parvovirus B19, influenza, CMV and Epstein-Barr virus. According to the authors, the approach could potentially be generalized to other disease states and immunological phenotypes. In vitro tests confirmed that a few of the cytomegalovirus-associated TCR beta chains recognize cytomegalovirus antigens.

With respect to this clone: What this receptor recognizes is not known. Base qualities are not recorded, but no much larger clone differs from it by a single base.

In total, more than 500 healthy bone marrow donors made up the cohort. All cohort members were sampled while nominally healthy, although unrecorded immune exposures were likely present. The donor tested CMV seronegative, placing the donor among the 350 or so seronegative members of the cohort. Each donor provided a peripheral blood sample, and peripheral blood mononuclear cells were used for TCR beta sequencing. The Qiagen DNeasy Blood Extraction Kit was used to extract genomic DNA from the blood cell samples. The CDR3 measures 16 amino acids from cysteine to phenylalanine. The DNA shown is the 48-base CDR3, in frame from base 1. According to the germline V gene, CDR1 reads LGHNT and CDR2 reads FRNRAP. V gives up 5 bases and J gives up 2 bases, and the segment between their germline ends measures 19 bases. The library was generated by the immunoSEQ multiplex PCR assay. A mixture of 60 forward primers for TCR Vbeta segments and 13 reverse primers for TCR Jbeta segments was used in the multiplex PCR. Amplification of the CDR3 region of rearranged TCR beta genes was performed with a multiplex PCR assay on genomic DNA. On the Illumina HiSeq System, the amplified TCR beta libraries were sequenced as 87-base-pair reads. In the authors' own workflow: A later analysis tallied around 82 million unique TCR beta chains across the 666 repertoires, and around 9.9 million of those chains were shared by two or more donors. Raw reads were error-corrected and collapsed into unique sequences by a nearest-neighbor algorithm in which closely related sequences were merged to remove PCR and sequencing errors. CDR3 sequences were aligned to IMGT reference sequences to assign V, D and J gene segments. For a sequence to be retained, a match of at least six nucleotides was required to both a V gene segment and a J gene segment. A rearrangement counted as productive if the CDR3 had no stop codons and remained in frame with V and J, and every other rearrangement counted as non-productive. CDR3 was defined by IMGT convention, running from the second conserved V-encoded cysteine to the conserved J-encoded phenylalanine. Sequences without an unambiguous match to a single V gene segment were excluded from the earlier analysis of a few hundred of the donors. In an earlier analysis of some 590 of the donors, a V segment was called functional when productive rearrangements were above 56.7%, and segregating when the standard deviation between donors exceeded 5%. To diagnose cytomegalovirus status from the catalog of TCR beta chain sequences, a statistical classification framework was built. In a later analysis, TCR nucleotide sequences were compared against IMGT/GENE-DB human TR gene sequences so that V and J genes could be assigned. Using the TCRdist pipeline, a later analysis assigned CDR3 sequences along with most-parsimonious VDJ recombination scenarios. In a later analysis, each TCR beta chain was defined by its CDR3 amino acid sequence together with its V-gene family, and reads without a unique V-gene family were excluded. As a way to deal with suspected cross-contamination and a sequencing artifact, a later analysis dropped more than 500 nucleotide sequences that were highly shared and had low generation probability. A later analysis calculated a clonal expansion index for each public chain from normalized within-repertoire ranks of inferred template counts. A later analysis computed generation probabilities with a VDJ recombination model fitted to out-of-frame rearrangements, and checked the results against IGoR. In a later analysis, TCR-TCR, TCR-HLA and TCR-CMV co-occurrence was scored with hypergeometric tests, and a repertoire-size bias correction was applied to TCR pairs. False discovery rates were estimated in a later analysis by permuting HLA or CMV assignments 20 times. In a later analysis, co-occurring TCRs were grouped using DBSCAN, and TCRdist sequence similarity was added for clustering within HLA-allele-positive subsets. Repertoires with fewer than 30,000 or more than 120,000 public chains were left out of co-occurrence clustering, as were five repertoires with anomalous nucleotide sharing. This immuneACCESS table, as held by TCRdb, lists in-frame sequences with V and J called but not all clones. Of the missing ones, under half trace to an unresolved V gene in checked studies; the others have no known cause. That table gives V, J and clone size, and the DNA gave D and trimming. Present in this sample are some 200,000 clones, around 86% of which were seen just once. The ten largest clones add up to about 0.84% of the sample.

Here the chain combines TRBV12-5 and TRBJ2-7; a tentative D match to TRBD2 spans 5 bases. This receptor was taken from a woman younger than 35 in good health and CMV-seronegative. The sample comprised PBMCs. Here the CDR3 is given as CASGPPRLAATYEQYF. The DNA sequence is given as TGTGCTAGTGGTCCCCCCCGGCTAGCTGCGACCTACGAGCAGTACTTC.